This T cell receptor (beta chain) was recorded in a study of blood T cell repertoires in COVID-19. Using immunoSEQ multiplex PCR, the repertoire was profiled, and TCRdb retains in-frame clones only, with some absent. The sample records about 35,000 clones, around 85% being singletons. Trimming stripped 1 base from V and 7 bases from J, with 14 bases between. Germline-derived CDR1 and CDR2 are MGHRA and YSYEKL. This CDR3 has 15 amino acids. The sequence was obtained from a man in his 60s with active or convalescent COVID-19. The chain is built from TRBV4-1 and TRBJ1-5; tentative D call: TRBD1 (6 bases). Sequenced sample: peripheral blood. The CDR3 loop is CASSQGPRGGQPQHF. The DNA of the CDR3 is TGCGCCAGCAGCCAAGGTCCCAGGGGTGGGCAGCCCCAGCATTTT.